This passage covers 25 T cell receptor beta chains from one sample sequenced in a study of Ad26.COV2.S vaccination and SARS-CoV-2 variants (dated by TCRdb to the early 2020s). Library preparation employed the immunoSEQ multiplex PCR assay. TCRdb stores this immuneACCESS table with in-frame sequences only. Part of the clones is absent; in the studies checked, under half of the shortfall reflects unresolved V genes, and no reason is known for the rest. This sample gives about 680,000 clones in total; roughly 90% of them show up just once. The ten largest clonotypes hold nearly 1.5% of the sample. The meaning of the sample's treatment or condition label: 19 received Ad26.COV2.S at low or high dose, single or two shots; about five received placebo; per-sample allocation not given. Repertoires of vaccine and placebo recipients were sequenced from samples taken on day 63 after the first injection. Here the sequenced sample was peripheral blood, taken in a trial of Ad26.COV2.S vaccine versus placebo. All receptors come from a person between 18 and 65 years old who received the Ad26.COV2.S COVID-19 vaccine or a placebo.

As to this clone: Other DNA sequences in this sample translate to the same CDR3. V and J are TRBV6-5 and TRBJ2-5; 9 bases align to TRBD2. Unmatched junction bases numbered 8, after V lost 7 bases and J lost 5 bases. CDR1 MNHEY and CDR2 SVGAGI come from the germline V gene. This CDR3 region has 14 residues. The CDR3 here is CASKRAGGGETQYF. DNA for the CDR3: TGTGCCAGCAAACGGGCGGGAGGGGGTGAGACCCAGTACTTC.

The V and J genes are TRBV5-1 and TRBJ1-1, with D perhaps matching TRBD1 (6 bases). This CDR3 has 15 amino acids. From germline, CDR1 is SGHRS and CDR2 YFSETQ. V lost 1 base to trimming and J lost 4 bases, with 14 bases between them. The CDR3: CASSLTGREGTEAFF. CDR3 bases: TGCGCCAGCAGCTTGACAGGGCGTGAGGGCACTGAAGCTTTCTTT.

The chain employs TRBV7-2 and TRBJ1-2; no clear D gene. Trimming removed 1 base from V and 7 bases from J, with 13 bases in between. The CDR3 length is 14 residues. Per the germline V gene, CDR1 is SGHTA and CDR2 is FQGNSA. The CDR3 region is CASSLGKTRSGYTF. The CDR3 DNA sequence: TGTGCCAGCAGCTTAGGGAAAACTAGAAGTGGCTACACCTTC.

This chain connects TRBV6-6 to TRBJ1-5; the D is unclear. There are 15 residues in the CDR3. V was trimmed by 3 bases and J by 2 bases, leaving 11 bases between them. Germline assignment: CDR1 MNHNY and CDR2 SVGAGI (reference sequence). The CDR3 loop reads CASSYPFDGNQPQHF. CDR3 in DNA: TGTGCCAGCAGTTATCCGTTTGACGGCAATCAGCCCCAGCATTTT.

The rearrangement joins TRBV6-2 or TRBV6-3 to TRBJ2-5; maybe TRBD2 (5 bases). CDR1 is MNHEY and CDR2 is SVGEGT in the germline V gene. The ends were cut back, 0 bases at V and 3 bases at J, with 5 bases in the middle. This CDR3 is built from 13 residues. CDR3 bases: TGTGCCAGCAGTTACTCGCGGGAAGAGACCCAGTACTTC. Amino acid sequence: CASSYSREETQYF.

The count of this clone is one. This chain connects TRBV20-1 to TRBJ2-1; TRBD2 might be the D (6 bases). The CDR3 contains 10 residues. Germline CDR1 is DFQATT and CDR2 is SNEGSKA (reference sequence). V lost 6 bases, J lost 12 bases, and 12 bases lay in between. The CDR3 DNA is TGCAGTGCGTGGAGGGAAGGGCAGTTCTTC. It specifies CSAWREGQFF.

The V gene is TRBV27, the J gene TRBJ1-2; D remains unclear. Trimming stripped 3 bases from V and 4 bases from J, with 12 bases between. Germline CDR1 is MNHEY and CDR2 is SMNVEV (reference sequence). The CDR3 covers 14 residues. The CDR3 sequence: CASSLSPGGYGYTF. The CDR3 region has the DNA TGTGCCAGCAGTTTGTCACCCGGAGGCTATGGCTACACCTTC.

This rearrangement joins TRBV30 to TRBJ2-3; D remains unclear. Germline V gives CDR1 GTSNPN, CDR2 SVGIG (reference sequence). Trimming took off 2 bases at V and 3 bases at J, with 6 bases between the two ends. The CDR3 spans 12 residues. The CDR3 is CAWSLLTDTQYF. CDR3 DNA: TGTGCCTGGAGTCTTCTGACAGATACGCAGTATTTT.

The chain employs TRBV5-4 and TRBJ2-1; 13 bases align to TRBD2. The germline V gene encodes CDR1 SGHNT and CDR2 YYREEE (reference sequence). Trimming removed 4 bases from V and 3 bases from J; junction bases left unmatched: 10. This CDR3 has 18 amino acids. The CDR3 here is CASSIRTSGRNSYNEQFF. CDR3 nucleotides: TGTGCCAGCAGCATTCGGACTAGCGGGAGAAATAGCTACAATGAGCAGTTCTTC.

This chain connects TRBV5-1 to TRBJ2-1; D gene unclear. V was pared by 0 bases and J by 9 bases, with 10 bases between. The length of the CDR3 is 13 residues. The germline V gene encodes CDR1 SGHRS and CDR2 YFSETQ. CDR3 residues: CASSLGQEREQFF. The CDR3 region has the DNA TGCGCCAGCAGCTTGGGCCAAGAGCGTGAGCAGTTCTTC. Full variable domain (rest looked up from reference TRBV5-1 and TRBJ2-1): KAGVTQTPRYLIKTRGQQVTLSCSPISGHRSVSWYQQTPGQGLQFLFEYFSETQRNKGNFPGRFSGRQFSNSRSEMNVSTLELGDSALYLCASSLGQEREQFFGPGTRLTVL.

The chain employs TRBV5-6 and TRBJ2-1; D unclear. This CDR3 has 14 residues. The V gene's germline CDR1 is SGHDT and CDR2 YYEEEE. V gave up 2 bases and J gave up 1 base, with 7 bases separating them. The CDR3 DNA follows: TGTGCCAGCAGCTTAACACTATCCTACAATGAGCAGTTCTTC. Its translation: CASSLTLSYNEQFF.

V usage is TRBV7-9 and J usage is TRBJ1-5; 8 nucleotides line up with TRBD1. The CDR3 has 15 amino acids. Germline V lookup: CDR1 SEHNR, CDR2 FQNEAQ (reference sequence). J lost 7 bases, V lost 3 bases, and 8 bases had no gene match. The CDR3 bases are TGTGCCAGCAGCTTGGGGACAGGAGGACCACAGCCCCAGCATTTT. Translated, it gives CASSLGTGGPQPQHF.

The chain links TRBV19 to TRBJ1-1; tentatively, D is TRBD1 (5 bases). With 0 bases removed from V and 11 bases from J, the gap between germline ends came to 13 bases. Germline V gene lookup returns CDR1 LNHDA and CDR2 SQIVND (reference sequence). The CDR3 runs to 13 residues. The CDR3: CASSIDGGDRAFF. The CDR3 DNA sequence: TGTGCCAGTAGTATAGATGGGGGGGATCGGGCTTTCTTT. Drawing the rest from reference TRBV19 and TRBJ1-1, the complete variable domain is DGGITQSPKYLFRKEGQNVTLSCEQNLNHDAMYWYRQDPGQGLRLIYYSQIVNDFQKGDIAEGYSVSREKKESFPLTVTSAQKNPTAFYLCASSIDGGDRAFFGQGTRLTVV.

CDR3 bases: TGTGCTAGTGGTTTTGGGGGGAGTGGTCAGCCCCAGCATTTT. This codes for CASGFGGSGQPQHF. This chain joins TRBV12-5 and TRBJ1-5; the D gene is possibly TRBD1 (5 bases). Germline V gene lookup returns CDR1 LGHNT and CDR2 FRNRAP. The CDR3 totals 14 residues. V lost 3 bases to trimming and J lost 6 bases, with 12 bases between them.

The CDR3 reads CATSIGLAEGGDTQYF. The CDR3 DNA follows: TGTGCCACCAGCATAGGACTAGCGGAGGGGGGAGATACGCAGTATTTT. This chain joins TRBV15 and TRBJ2-3, with 10 bases lining up with TRBD2. There are 16 residues in the CDR3. Germline V gene lookup returns CDR1 LNHNV and CDR2 YYDKDF (reference sequence). Trimming cost V 4 bases and J 5 bases; bases outside gene matches: 9.

The chain recombines TRBV19 with TRBJ1-2; D is unresolved. Germline V gives CDR1 LNHDA, CDR2 SQIVND (reference sequence). Between the trimmed V and J ends, which lost 0 bases and 2 bases, there was a span of 7 bases. The CDR3 is made up of 14 amino acids. In nucleotides, the CDR3 is TGTGCCAGTAGTATAGACGCAGGAAACTATGGCTACACCTTC. It is translated as CASSIDAGNYGYTF.

This chain uses TRBV2 with TRBJ1-4; 7 positions match TRBD1. The CDR3 length is 15 residues. Germline V gives CDR1 SNHLY, CDR2 FYNNEI. V shed 6 bases and J 0 bases; nucleotides not matched to a gene: 4. This chain's CDR3 is CASRSQGTTNEKLFF. The CDR3 region has the DNA TGTGCCAGCAGATCACAGGGGACAACTAATGAAAAACTGTTTTTT.

The V gene is TRBV4-1, the J gene TRBJ2-1; TRBD2 agrees at 11 bases. CDR3 length: 17 residues. V lost 0 bases to trimming and J lost 5 bases; unmatched junction nucleotides: 6. Germline values: CDR1 MGHRA, CDR2 YSYEKL. The CDR3 here is CASSQDWASGGNNEQFF. The DNA of the CDR3 is TGCGCCAGCAGCCAAGATTGGGCTAGCGGGGGGAACAATGAGCAGTTCTTC.

This chain connects TRBV3-1 (or the pseudogene TRBV3-2) to TRBJ1-1; the match to TRBD1 covers 9 bases. The junction had 6 bases not matched to a gene; V was cut back by 4 bases and J by 9 bases. Per the germline V gene, CDR1 is LGHDT and CDR2 is YNNKEL (reference sequence). The CDR3 runs 13 residues. DNA for the CDR3: TGTGCCAGCAGCCGGGACAGGGATTCTAAAGCTTTCTTT. This encodes CASSRDRDSKAFF.

V gene TRBV6-5 combines with J gene TRBJ1-4; 10 nucleotides agree with TRBD1. The trim removed 9 bases at V and 6 bases at J, leaving 7 bases unmatched. This CDR3 is built from 14 residues. CDR1 is MNHEY and CDR2 is SVGAGI in the germline V gene. The CDR3 sequence is CASKTGTGDEKLFF. The CDR3 DNA reads TGTGCCAGTAAGACCGGGACAGGGGATGAAAAACTGTTTTTT.

The CDR3: CASRPQGGGYTEAFF. The CDR3 region has the DNA TGTGCCAGTAGGCCTCAGGGAGGCGGGTACACTGAAGCTTTCTTT. This rearrangement joins TRBV19 to TRBJ1-1, with TRBD1 as a possible D gene (5 bases). The V gene's germline CDR1 is LNHDA and CDR2 SQIVND (reference sequence). With 6 bases removed from V and 3 bases from J, the gap between germline ends came to 17 bases. CDR3 length: 15 residues. The whole variable domain, remainder taken from reference TRBV19 and TRBJ1-1, is DGGITQSPKYLFRKEGQNVTLSCEQNLNHDAMYWYRQDPGQGLRLIYYSQIVNDFQKGDIAEGYSVSREKKESFPLTVTSAQKNPTAFYLCASRPQGGGYTEAFFGQGTRLTVV.

The chain has TRBV5-1 and TRBJ2-1, with 10 bases matching TRBD2. The germline V gene has CDR1 SGHRS and CDR2 YFSETQ. This CDR3 region has 18 residues. After removal of 5 bases from V and 0 bases from J, the junction contained 11 bases not matched to a gene. CDR3 DNA: TGCGCCAGCAGTCCTACATCCGGACTAGCGGCCTCCTACAATGAGCAGTTCTTC. Amino acids: CASSPTSGLAASYNEQFF.

V usage is TRBV5-6 and J usage is TRBJ1-2; D is unclear. This CDR3 spans 14 amino acids. The germline V gene has CDR1 SGHDT and CDR2 YYEEEE. V shed 4 bases and J shed 0 bases, with 10 bases lying between them. CDR3 sequence (DNA): TGTGCCAGCAGCCCCGGACGGACTAACTATGGCTACACCTTC. It specifies CASSPGRTNYGYTF.

The chain couples TRBV19 to TRBJ1-6, with D possibly matching TRBD1 (6 bases). The length of the CDR3 is 13 residues. The germline V gene has CDR1 LNHDA and CDR2 SQIVND (reference sequence). V lost 5 bases to trimming and J lost 14 bases, with 16 bases between them. The CDR3 bases are TGTGCCAGTAGTGAGTCTAACTACAGGGCCCTCCACTTT. Translated: CASSESNYRALHF.

Comments on this clone: Other DNA variants within this sample encode the same CDR3. The chain carries TRBV5-1 and TRBJ2-5, with D unclear. The V end lost 4 bases, the J end lost 1 base, and 8 bases lay between the germline ends. The CDR3 is 13 residues long. CDR1 is SGHRS and CDR2 is YFSETQ in the germline V gene. CDR3 sequence (DNA): TGCGCCAGCAGCCTCGGGTTCCAAGAGACCCAGTACTTC. This translates into CASSLGFQETQYF.